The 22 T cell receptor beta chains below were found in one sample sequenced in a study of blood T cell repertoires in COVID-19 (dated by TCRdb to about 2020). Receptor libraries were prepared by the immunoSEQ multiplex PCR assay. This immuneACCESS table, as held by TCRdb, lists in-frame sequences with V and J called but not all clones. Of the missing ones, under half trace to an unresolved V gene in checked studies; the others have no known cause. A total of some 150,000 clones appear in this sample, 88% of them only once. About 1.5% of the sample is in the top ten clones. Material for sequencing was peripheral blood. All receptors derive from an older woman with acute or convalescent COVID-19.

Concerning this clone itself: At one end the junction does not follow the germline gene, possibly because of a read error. The CDR3 region is CASSFTTGGSYQPQHF. Written as DNA, the CDR3 is TGTGCCAGCAGCTTTACGACAGGGGGTAGCTATCAGCCCCAGCATTTT. This rearrangement joins TRBV7-2 to TRBJ1-5, with 9 bases fitting TRBD1. The CDR3 consists of 16 residues. CDR1 is SGHTA, CDR2 FQGNSA, per germline.

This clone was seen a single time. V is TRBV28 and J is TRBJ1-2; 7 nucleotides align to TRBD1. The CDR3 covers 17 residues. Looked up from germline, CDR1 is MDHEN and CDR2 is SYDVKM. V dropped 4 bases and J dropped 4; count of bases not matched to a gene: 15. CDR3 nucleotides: TGTGCCAGCAGTTCCACAGGGGACAGCCGAGGGTCCTATGGCTACACCTTC. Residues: CASSSTGDSRGSYGYTF.

The DNA for the CDR3 is TGTGCCAGTAGCAACCCCGGTGGACAGACCTACAATGAGCAGTTCTTC. Protein sequence: CASSNPGGQTYNEQFF. The gene calls are TRBV19 and TRBJ2-1, with TRBD1 as a possible D gene (6 bases). Germline assignment: CDR1 LNHDA and CDR2 SQIVND (reference sequence). The CDR3 is made up of 16 amino acids. Between the trimmed V and J ends, which lost 6 bases and 2 bases, there was a span of 17 bases.

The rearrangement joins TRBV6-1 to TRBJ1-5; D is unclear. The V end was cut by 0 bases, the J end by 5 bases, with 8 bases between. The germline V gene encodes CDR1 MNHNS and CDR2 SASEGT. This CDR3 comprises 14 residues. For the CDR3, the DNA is TGTGCCAGCAGTGAAGCGTATGAGTATCAGCCCCAGCATTTT. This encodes CASSEAYEYQPQHF.

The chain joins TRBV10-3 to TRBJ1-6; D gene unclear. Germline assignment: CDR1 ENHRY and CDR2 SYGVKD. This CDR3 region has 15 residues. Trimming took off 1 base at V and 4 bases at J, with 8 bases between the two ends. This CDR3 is CAISEFDGYNSPLHF. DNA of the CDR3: TGTGCCATCAGTGAGTTCGACGGGTATAATTCACCCCTCCACTTT.

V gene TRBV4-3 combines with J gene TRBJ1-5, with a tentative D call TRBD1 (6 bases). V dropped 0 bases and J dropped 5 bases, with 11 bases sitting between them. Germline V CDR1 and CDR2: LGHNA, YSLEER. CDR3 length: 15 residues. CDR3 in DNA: TGCGCCAGCAGCCAAGATTGGACAGACTATCAGCCCCAGCATTTT. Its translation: CASSQDWTDYQPQHF.

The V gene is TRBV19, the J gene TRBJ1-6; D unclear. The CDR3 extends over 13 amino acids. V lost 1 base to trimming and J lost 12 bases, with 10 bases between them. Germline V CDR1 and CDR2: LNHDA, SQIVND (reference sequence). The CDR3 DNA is TGTGCCAGTAGTATAGGTAGAGGAGTACCCCTCCACTTT. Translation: CASSIGRGVPLHF.

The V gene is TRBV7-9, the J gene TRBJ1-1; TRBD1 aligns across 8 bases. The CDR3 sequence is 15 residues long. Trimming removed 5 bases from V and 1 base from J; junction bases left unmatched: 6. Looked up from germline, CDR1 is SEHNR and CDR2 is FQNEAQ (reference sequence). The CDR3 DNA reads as TGTGCCAGCAGCCCTAGAGGGACAGGGAACACTGAAGCTTTCTTT. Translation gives CASSPRGTGNTEAFF. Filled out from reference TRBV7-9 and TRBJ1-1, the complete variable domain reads DTGVSQNPRHKITKRGQNVTFRCDPISEHNRLYWYRQTLGQGPEFLTYFQNEAQLEKSRLLSDRFSAERPKGSFSTLEIQRTEQGDSAMYLCASSPRGTGNTEAFFGQGTRLTVV.

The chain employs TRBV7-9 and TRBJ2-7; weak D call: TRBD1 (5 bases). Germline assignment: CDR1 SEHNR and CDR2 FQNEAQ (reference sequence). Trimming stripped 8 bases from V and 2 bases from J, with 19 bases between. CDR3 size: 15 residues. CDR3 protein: CASGSFGDSPYEQYF. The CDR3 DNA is TGTGCCAGCGGATCTTTCGGTGACAGTCCCTACGAGCAGTACTTC.

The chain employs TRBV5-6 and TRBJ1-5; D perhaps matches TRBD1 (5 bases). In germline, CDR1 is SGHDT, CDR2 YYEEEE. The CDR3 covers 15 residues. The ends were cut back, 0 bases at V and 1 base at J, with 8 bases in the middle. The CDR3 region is CASSLAGWSNQPQHF. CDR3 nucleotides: TGTGCCAGCAGCTTGGCAGGGTGGAGCAATCAGCCCCAGCATTTT.

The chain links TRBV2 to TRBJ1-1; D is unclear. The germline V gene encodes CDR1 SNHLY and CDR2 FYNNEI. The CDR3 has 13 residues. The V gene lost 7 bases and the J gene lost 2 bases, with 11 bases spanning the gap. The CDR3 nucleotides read TGTGCCAGCATGGAAACTACCAACACTGAAGCTTTCTTT. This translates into CASMETTNTEAFF.

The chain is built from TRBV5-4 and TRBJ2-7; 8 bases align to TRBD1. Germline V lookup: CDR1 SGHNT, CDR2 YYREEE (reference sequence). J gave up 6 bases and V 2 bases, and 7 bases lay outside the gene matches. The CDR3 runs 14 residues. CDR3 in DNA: TGTGCCAGCAGCTTCCGGGACAGGTCGATCGAGCAGTACTTC. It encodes CASSFRDRSIEQYF.

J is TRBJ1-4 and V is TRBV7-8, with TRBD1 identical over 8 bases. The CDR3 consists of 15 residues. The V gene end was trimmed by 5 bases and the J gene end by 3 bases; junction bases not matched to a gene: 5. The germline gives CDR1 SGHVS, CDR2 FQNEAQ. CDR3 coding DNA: TGTGCCAGCAGCACCCAGACAGGGGCTAATGAAAAACTGTTTTTT. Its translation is CASSTQTGANEKLFF.

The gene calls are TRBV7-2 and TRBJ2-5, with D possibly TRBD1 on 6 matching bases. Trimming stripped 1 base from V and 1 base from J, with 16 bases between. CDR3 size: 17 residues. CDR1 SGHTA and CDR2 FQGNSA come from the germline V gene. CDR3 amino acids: CASSLGVWGRGQETQYF. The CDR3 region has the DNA TGTGCCAGCAGCTTAGGGGTTTGGGGCAGGGGCCAAGAGACCCAGTACTTC.

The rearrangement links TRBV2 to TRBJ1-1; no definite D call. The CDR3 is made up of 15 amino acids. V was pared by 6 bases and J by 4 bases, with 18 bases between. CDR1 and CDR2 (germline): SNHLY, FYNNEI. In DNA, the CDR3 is TGTGCCAGCAGCGCCTTTTCGGCACCGGGCACTGAAGCTTTCTTT. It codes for CASSAFSAPGTEAFF.

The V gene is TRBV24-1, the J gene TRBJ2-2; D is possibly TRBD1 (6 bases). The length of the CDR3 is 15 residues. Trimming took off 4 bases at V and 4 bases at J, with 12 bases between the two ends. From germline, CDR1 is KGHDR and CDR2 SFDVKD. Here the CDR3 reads CATSESGTLTGELFF. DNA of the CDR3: TGTGCCACCAGTGAATCCGGGACACTCACCGGGGAGCTGTTTTTT.

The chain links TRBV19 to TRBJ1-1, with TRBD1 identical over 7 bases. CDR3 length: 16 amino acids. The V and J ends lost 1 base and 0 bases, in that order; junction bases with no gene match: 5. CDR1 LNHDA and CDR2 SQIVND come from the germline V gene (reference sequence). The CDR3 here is CASSIGGGVLNTEAFF. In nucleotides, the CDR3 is TGTGCCAGTAGTATAGGAGGGGGCGTACTGAACACTGAAGCTTTCTTT.

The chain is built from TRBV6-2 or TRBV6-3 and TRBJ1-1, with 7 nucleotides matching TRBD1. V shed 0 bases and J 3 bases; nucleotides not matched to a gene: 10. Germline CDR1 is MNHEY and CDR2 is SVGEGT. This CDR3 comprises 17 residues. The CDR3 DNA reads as TGTGCCAGCAGTTACTCGGGACAGACGATTCGGTACACTGAAGCTTTCTTT. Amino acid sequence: CASSYSGQTIRYTEAFF.

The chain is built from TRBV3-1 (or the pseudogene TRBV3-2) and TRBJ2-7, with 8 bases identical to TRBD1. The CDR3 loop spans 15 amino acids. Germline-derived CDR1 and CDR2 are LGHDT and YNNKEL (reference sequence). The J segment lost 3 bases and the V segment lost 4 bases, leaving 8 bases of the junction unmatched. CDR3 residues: CASSPADGQGYEQYF. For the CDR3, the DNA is TGTGCCAGCAGCCCGGCGGACGGACAGGGCTACGAGCAGTACTTC.

The CDR3 coding sequence is TGTGCCAGCAGTGACCCGGGGGGGTACAATCAGCCCCAGCATTTT. It is translated as CASSDPGGYNQPQHF. This sequence joins TRBV6-1 and TRBJ1-5; possibly TRBD1 for D (5 bases). CDR3 length equals 15 residues. Trimming removed 3 bases from V and 3 bases from J, with 12 bases in between. Germline loops: CDR1 MNHNS, CDR2 SASEGT.

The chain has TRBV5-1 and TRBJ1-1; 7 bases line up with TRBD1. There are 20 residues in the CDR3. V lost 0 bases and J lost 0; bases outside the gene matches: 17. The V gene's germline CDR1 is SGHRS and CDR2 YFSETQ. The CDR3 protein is CASSLGAGRRTGIMNTEAFF. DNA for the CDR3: TGCGCCAGCAGCTTGGGGGCCGGGAGAAGGACAGGTATTATGAACACTGAAGCTTTCTTT.

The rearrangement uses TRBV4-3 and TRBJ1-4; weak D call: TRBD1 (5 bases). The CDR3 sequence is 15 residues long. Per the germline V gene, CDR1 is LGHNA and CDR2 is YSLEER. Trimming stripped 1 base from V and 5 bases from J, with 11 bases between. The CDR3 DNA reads TGCGCCAGCAGCCAAGCTAACAAGGGGAATGAAAAACTGTTTTTT. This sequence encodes CASSQANKGNEKLFF.